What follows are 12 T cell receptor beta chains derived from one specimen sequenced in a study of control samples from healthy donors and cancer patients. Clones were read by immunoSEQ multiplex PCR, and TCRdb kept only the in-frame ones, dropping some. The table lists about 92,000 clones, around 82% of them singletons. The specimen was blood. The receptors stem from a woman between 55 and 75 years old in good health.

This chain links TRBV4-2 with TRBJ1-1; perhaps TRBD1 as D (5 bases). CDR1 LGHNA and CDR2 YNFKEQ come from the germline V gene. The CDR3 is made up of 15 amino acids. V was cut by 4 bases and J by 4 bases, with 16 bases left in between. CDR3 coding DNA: TGTGCCAGCAGCCGGGGGTCTAGGGAGGCCACTGAAGCTTTCTTT. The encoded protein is CASSRGSREATEAFF.

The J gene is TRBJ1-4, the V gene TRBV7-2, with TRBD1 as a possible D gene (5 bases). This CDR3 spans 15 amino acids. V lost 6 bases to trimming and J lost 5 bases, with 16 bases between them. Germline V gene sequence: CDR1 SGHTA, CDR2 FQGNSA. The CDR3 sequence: CASSPLGQPNEKLFF. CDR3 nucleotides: TGTGCCAGCAGTCCACTGGGGCAGCCAAATGAAAAACTGTTTTTT.

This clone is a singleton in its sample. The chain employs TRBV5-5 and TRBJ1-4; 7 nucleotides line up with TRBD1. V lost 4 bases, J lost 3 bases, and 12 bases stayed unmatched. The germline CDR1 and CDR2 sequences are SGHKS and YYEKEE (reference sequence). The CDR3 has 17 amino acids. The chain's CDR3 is CASSPHGGGRSNEKLFF. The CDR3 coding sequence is TGTGCCAGCAGCCCACATGGAGGGGGCCGCTCTAATGAAAAACTGTTTTTT.

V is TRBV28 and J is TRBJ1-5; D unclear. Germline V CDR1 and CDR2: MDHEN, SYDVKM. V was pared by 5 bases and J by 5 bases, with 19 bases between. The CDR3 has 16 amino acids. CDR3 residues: CASSGRVSRRDQPQHF. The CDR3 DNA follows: TGTGCCAGCAGTGGGAGGGTCTCCCGGCGCGATCAGCCCCAGCATTTT.

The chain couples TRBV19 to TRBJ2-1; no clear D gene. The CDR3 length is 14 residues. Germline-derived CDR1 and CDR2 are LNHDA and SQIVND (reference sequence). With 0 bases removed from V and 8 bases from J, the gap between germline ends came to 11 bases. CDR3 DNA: TGTGCCAGTAGTATAGATACGAAGGGTTATGAGCAGTTCTTC. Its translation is CASSIDTKGYEQFF.

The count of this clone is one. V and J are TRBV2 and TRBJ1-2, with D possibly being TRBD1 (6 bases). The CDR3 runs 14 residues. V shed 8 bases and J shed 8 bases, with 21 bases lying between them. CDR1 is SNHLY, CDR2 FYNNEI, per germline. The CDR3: CASGGGTLRGGYTF. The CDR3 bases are TGTGCCAGCGGAGGGGGTACCCTCCGAGGGGGCTACACCTTC.

CDR3 protein: CASSPLVENTIYF. The DNA for the CDR3 is TGTGCCAGCAGCCCGTTAGTGGAAAACACCATATATTTT. The V gene is TRBV11-2, the J gene TRBJ1-3; D unresolved. Germline V lookup: CDR1 SGHAT, CDR2 FQNNGV. CDR3 size: 13 residues. Trimming removed 5 bases from V and 6 bases from J, with 11 bases in between.

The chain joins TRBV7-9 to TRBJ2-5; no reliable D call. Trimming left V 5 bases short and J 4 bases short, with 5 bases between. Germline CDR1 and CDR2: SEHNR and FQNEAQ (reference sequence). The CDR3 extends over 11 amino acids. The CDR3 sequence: CASSAGETQYF. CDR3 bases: TGTGCCAGCAGCGCCGGAGAGACCCAGTACTTC.

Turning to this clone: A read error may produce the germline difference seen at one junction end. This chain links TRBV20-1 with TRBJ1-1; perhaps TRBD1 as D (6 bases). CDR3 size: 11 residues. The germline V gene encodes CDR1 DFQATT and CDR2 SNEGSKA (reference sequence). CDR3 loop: CSARDRREGDF. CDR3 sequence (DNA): TGCAGTGCTAGAGATCGCAGGGAGGGGGACTTT.

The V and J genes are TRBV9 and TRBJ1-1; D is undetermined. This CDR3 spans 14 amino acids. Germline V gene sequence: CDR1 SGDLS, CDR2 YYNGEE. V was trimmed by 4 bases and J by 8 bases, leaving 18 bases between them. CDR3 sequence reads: CASSPLRDRVEAFF. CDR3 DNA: TGTGCCAGCAGCCCTCTCCGCGACCGAGTAGAAGCTTTCTTT.

This CDR3 is CASSQGARDEQYF. Written as DNA, the CDR3 is TGTGCCAGCAGCCAGGGGGCGCGGGACGAGCAGTACTTC. The V call is TRBV3-1 (or the pseudogene TRBV3-2), the J call TRBJ2-7; TRBD1 might be the D (6 bases). CDR1 and CDR2 from the germline V gene are LGHDT and YNNKEL (reference sequence). The CDR3 extends over 13 amino acids. Trimming pared 3 bases from V and 5 bases from J, leaving 11 bases between.

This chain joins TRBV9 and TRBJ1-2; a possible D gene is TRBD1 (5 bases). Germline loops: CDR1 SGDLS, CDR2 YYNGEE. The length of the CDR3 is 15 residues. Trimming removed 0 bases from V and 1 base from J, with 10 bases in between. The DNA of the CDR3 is TGTGCCAGCAGCGTAGCTGCCGGGGGTAACTATGGCTACACCTTC. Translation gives CASSVAAGGNYGYTF.